These 9 T cell receptor beta chains share one sample of origin, sequenced in a study of T cell repertoires in cytomegalovirus infection (dated by TCRdb to 2018 to 2020). The listed sequencing device is Illumina HiSeq 1500. Through fastp at Q25 and MiXCR, TCRdb rebuilt clones from the public reads, retaining in-frame beta chains. CDR3 protein sequences are deduplicated, and each keeps its most common genes and DNA. In all, the sample holds about 740,000 distinct CDR3 sequences, and about 40% of those were seen once. The top ten clones comprise more than 2.5% of the sample. The source material was PBMCs. These receptors came from a human donor in good health (CMV status not recorded). Some clones in this sample may be carry-over from other donors' samples.

This clonotype was recorded a few times. CDR3 coding DNA: TGTGCCAGCAGCTTAGCTCCCGGACAGGGTACATTTGGGGCCAACGTCCTGACTTTC. Encoded protein: CASSLAPGQGTFGANVLTF. This chain joins TRBV11-2 and TRBJ2-6; 8 nucleotides align to TRBD1. V trimming: 1 base; J trimming: 3 bases; junction bases outside the gene matches: 11. Germline V CDR1 and CDR2: SGHAT, FQNNGV. The CDR3 is made up of 19 amino acids.

The chain carries TRBV19 and TRBJ1-5; D gene uncertain. CDR3 size: 13 residues. The germline gives CDR1 LNHDA, CDR2 SQIVND (reference sequence). Between the trimmed V and J ends, which lost 4 bases and 5 bases, there was a span of 9 bases. CDR3 bases: TGTGCCAGTAGTACAAGCTCCTATCAGCCCCAGCATTTT. It is translated as CASSTSSYQPQHF.

This clonotype was found a few times. The CDR3 spells CASSYGTLYYEQYF. DNA for the CDR3: TGTGCCAGCAGCTACGGGACACTATACTACGAGCAGTACTTC. The chain joins TRBV12-3 or TRBV12-4 to TRBJ2-7; maybe TRBD1 (6 bases). This CDR3 spans 14 amino acids. The ends were cut back, 6 bases at V and 3 bases at J, with 15 bases in the middle.

The J gene is TRBJ2-1, the V gene TRBV28; D is uncertain. This CDR3 is 14 amino acids long. Trimming cost V 3 bases and J 4 bases, with 10 bases left between them. CDR1 MDHEN and CDR2 SYDVKM come from the germline V gene. CDR3 DNA: TGTGCCAGCAGTTTTACGGATAGGTACAATGAGCAGTTCTTC. This sequence encodes CASSFTDRYNEQFF.

This clonotype was detected a few times. This chain connects TRBV25-1 to TRBJ2-3; D gene uncertain. V lost 2 bases to trimming and J lost 7 bases, with 4 bases between them. The V gene's germline CDR1 is MGHDK and CDR2 SYGVNS. This CDR3 spans 11 amino acids. CDR3 region: CASSEPNTQYF. CDR3 nucleotides: TGTGCCAGCAGTGAACCAAATACGCAGTATTTT.

This CDR3 is CASSWRVFAEAFF. The CDR3 nucleotides read TGTGCCAGCAGCTGGAGGGTCTTCGCTGAAGCTTTCTTT. The chain carries TRBV7-4 and TRBJ1-1, with D unresolved. In germline, CDR1 is SGHVT, CDR2 SQSDAQ. V lost 4 bases to trimming and J lost 6 bases, with 12 bases between them. This CDR3 has 13 residues.

The chain couples TRBV10-3 to TRBJ2-1; D uncertain. Germline CDR1 and CDR2: ENHRY and SYGVKD. The ends were cut back, 2 bases at V and 4 bases at J, with 3 bases in the middle. The CDR3 length is 12 residues. The CDR3 region has the DNA TGTGCCATCAGTGAGGTATACAATGAGCAGTTCTTC. Protein sequence: CAISEVYNEQFF.

The chain couples TRBV20-1 to TRBJ2-5; D may correspond to TRBD1 or TRBD2 (5 bases each). Germline V gene sequence: CDR1 DFQATT, CDR2 SNEGSKA (reference sequence). The CDR3 sequence is 14 residues long. Trimming took 5 bases from V and 3 from J, leaving 16 bases between them. This CDR3 reads CSAAIGGRKETQYF. CDR3 nucleotides: TGCAGTGCTGCTATTGGGGGACGAAAAGAGACCCAGTACTTC.

A few counts support this clonotype. V and J are TRBV7-6 and TRBJ1-3, with D possibly being TRBD1 (5 bases). The ends were cut back, 2 bases at V and 0 bases at J, with 11 bases in the middle. CDR1 SGHVS and CDR2 FNYEAQ come from the germline V gene. The CDR3 length is 16 residues. The CDR3: CASSLRQIGSGNTIYF. CDR3 coding DNA: TGTGCCAGCAGCTTACGACAGATCGGCTCTGGAAACACCATATATTTT.